The subject of this entry is one T cell receptor (beta chain). Its antigen is not known. V was trimmed by 2 bases and J by 4 bases, leaving 11 bases between them. This CDR3 region has 13 residues. Germline assignment: CDR1 GTSNPN and CDR2 SVGIG (reference sequence). The sample comes from a study of CD8+ T cells in alopecia areata. Study-level points and caveats: Clonality in lesional scalp, especially alopecia totalis/universalis, exceeded that of normal scalp.

Indicated treatment: oral pan-JAK inhibitor, 5-10 mg twice daily. Isolated RNA was reverse transcribed into cDNA used as the sequencing template. Only in-frame clones appear in the TCRdb table, and some are missing; sequencing was by immunoSEQ multiplex PCR. Among roughly 250,000 clones listed, approximately 60% were seen once. The starting material was CD4+ T cells sorted from blood, obtained at approximately week 51, from a patient treated with tofacitinib. V is TRBV30 and J is TRBJ1-1; no reliable D call. This TCR came from a human donor with alopecia areata. CDR3 coding DNA: TGTGCCTGGAGTATACGGGGAGGCACTGAAGCTTTCTTT. Translating it yields CAWSIRGGTEAFF.